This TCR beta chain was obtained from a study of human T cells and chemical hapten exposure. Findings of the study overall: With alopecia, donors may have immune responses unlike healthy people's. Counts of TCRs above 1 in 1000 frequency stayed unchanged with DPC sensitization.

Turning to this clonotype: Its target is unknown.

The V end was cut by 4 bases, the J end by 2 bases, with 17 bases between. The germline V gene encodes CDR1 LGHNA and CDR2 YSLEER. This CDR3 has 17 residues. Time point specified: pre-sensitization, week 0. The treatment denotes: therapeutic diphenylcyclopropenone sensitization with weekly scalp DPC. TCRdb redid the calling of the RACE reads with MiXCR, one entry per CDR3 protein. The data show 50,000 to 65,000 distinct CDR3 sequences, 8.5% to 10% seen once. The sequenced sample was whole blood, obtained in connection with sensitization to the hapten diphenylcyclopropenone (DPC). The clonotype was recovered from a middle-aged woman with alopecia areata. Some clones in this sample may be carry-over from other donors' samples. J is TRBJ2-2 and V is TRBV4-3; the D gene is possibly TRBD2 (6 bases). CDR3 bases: TGCGCCAGCAGCCGGGGACTGGCTAGCGCTAACACCGGGGAGCTGTTTTTT. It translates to CASSRGLASANTGELFF.